These T cell receptor beta chains were read from a single sample in a study of blood T cell repertoires in COVID-19. Measured with immunoSEQ multiplex PCR; TCRdb has only the in-frame clones, and not every one. The sample contains about 54,000 clones, more than 85% of which appear only once. Sequenced: peripheral blood. The origin of the receptors is a man between 50 and 59 years old with acute or convalescent COVID-19. CDR3s include the opening cysteine and the closing phenylalanine or tryptophan. D genes are given only for firm matches. The size entry is marked missing in some rows and otherwise reads once, few, many or a size class.

J gene	clone size	V gene	D gene	CDR3 DNA	CDR3 protein
TRBJ1-1	.	TRBV11-3	TRBD1	TGTGCCAGCAGCCTCAGGGGGAATACTGAAGCTTTCTTT	CASSLRGNTEAFF
TRBJ1-3	.	TRBV5-1	.	TGCGCCAGCCGACAATCGGGAAATCCCCTTAAAGGGGGAAACACCATATATTTT	CASRQSGNPLKGGNTIYF
TRBJ2-2	.	TRBV15	TRBD2	TGTGCCACCAGCGGGGGACTAGCGAGAAACACCGGGGAGCTGTTTTTT	CATSGGLARNTGELFF
TRBJ2-1	.	TRBV27	TRBD1	TGTGCCAGCAGTCCCAACAGGGGGCGCAACAATGAGCAGTTCTTC	CASSPNRGRNNEQFF
TRBJ2-7	.	TRBV19	.	TGTGCCAGTAGTATTCGGCGGGCGGGTCACTACGAGCAGTACTTC	CASSIRRAGHYEQYF
TRBJ2-5	once	TRBV5-4	.	TGTGCCAGCAGCCTGAAGGGGGAGCAAGAGACCCAGTACTTC	CASSLKGEQETQYF
TRBJ1-2	.	TRBV13	.	TGTGCCAGCAGCTTAGGCCGCGGGCGCGGTAACTATGGCTACACCTTC	CASSLGRGRGNYGYTF
TRBJ2-3	few	TRBV11-3	TRBD2	TGTGCCAGCAGCTCTGGGGTGGGAGCGGGAGCGGCAGATACGCAGTATTTT	CASSSGVGAGAADTQYF
TRBJ2-7	.	TRBV19	TRBD2	TGTGCCAGTAGTAGTAGCGGGGGGTCCTACGAGCAGTACTTC	CASSSSGGSYEQYF
TRBJ2-3	once	TRBV5-1	TRBD1	TGCGCCAGCAGCTTACAGGGGGCGACAGATACGCAGTATTTT	CASSLQGATDTQYF
TRBJ2-2	.	TRBV9	.	TGTGCCAGCAGCCCGACAGGGAACACCGGGGAGCTGTTTTTT	CASSPTGNTGELFF
TRBJ2-7	.	TRBV7-6	.	TGTGCCAGCAGCTTAGTTGGTAGCTCCTACGAGCAGTACTTC	CASSLVGSSYEQYF
TRBJ2-1	.	TRBV7-8	.	TGTGCCAGCAGCCGATTCTCGGGATACAATGAGCAGTTCTTC	CASSRFSGYNEQFF
TRBJ2-7	once	TRBV30	TRBD2	TGTGCCTGGAGTGGGACTCTCAAGAAGCGGGAGAGTAGGTACGAGCAGTACTTC	CAWSGTLKKRESRYEQYF
TRBJ2-7	.	TRBV6-5	TRBD1	TGTGCCAGCAGTTACTGGGACAGGGGAAGTTCCTACGAGCAGTACTTC	CASSYWDRGSSYEQYF
TRBJ1-2	.	TRBV30	.	TGTGCCTGGAGGAAGGACAGAGGCTATGGCTACACCTTC	CAWRKDRGYGYTF
TRBJ2-3	.	TRBV5-1	TRBD2	TGCGCCAGCAGCTCCCAACTACCGGGACTAGCGGGAGAAGATACGCAGTATTTT	CASSSQLPGLAGEDTQYF
TRBJ1-2	.	TRBV9	.	TGTGCCAGCAGCGTAGGCTTGGGCGCGGGGCATGGCTACACCTTC	CASSVGLGAGHGYTF
TRBJ1-5	.	TRBV27	.	TGTGCCCGGAGGATGTACGGATATCAGCCCCAGCATTTT	CARRMYGYQPQHF
TRBJ1-6	.	TRBV10-3	.	TGTGCCATCAGCGGGACACAGAATTCACCCCTCCACTTT	CAISGTQNSPLHF
TRBJ2-7	.	TRBV7-9	TRBD2	TGTGCCAGCAGCCCCCAGGACCCCCTAGCGGGAGGGCCCTACGAGCAGTACTTC	CASSPQDPLAGGPYEQYF
TRBJ1-4	.	TRBV29-1	TRBD1	TGCAGCGTTGAAACGGGACAGGGACGTGAAAAACTGTTTTTT	CSVETGQGREKLFF
TRBJ1-4	.	TRBV18	TRBD1	TGTGCCAGCTCACCAGCAGGACAGGGGTTTAATGAAAAACTGTTTTTT	CASSPAGQGFNEKLFF